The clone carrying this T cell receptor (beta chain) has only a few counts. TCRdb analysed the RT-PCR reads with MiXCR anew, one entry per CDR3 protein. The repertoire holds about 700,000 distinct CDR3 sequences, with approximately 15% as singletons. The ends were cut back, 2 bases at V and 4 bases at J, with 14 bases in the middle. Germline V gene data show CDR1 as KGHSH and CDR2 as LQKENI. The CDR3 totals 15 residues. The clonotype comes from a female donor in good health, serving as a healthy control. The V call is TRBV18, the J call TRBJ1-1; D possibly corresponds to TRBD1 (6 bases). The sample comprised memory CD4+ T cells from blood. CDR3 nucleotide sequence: TGTGCCAGCTCACCAAAAATGGGGGCTGGCACTGAAGCTTTCTTT. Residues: CASSPKMGAGTEAFF.